The 7 T cell receptor beta chains below all came from one sample that was sequenced in a study of monozygotic twins with inflammatory bowel disease. TCRdb re-called the 5' RACE reads and gives one entry per CDR3 protein, without DNA. This specimen shows about 210,000 distinct CDR3 sequences; the ten leading clones hold around 1.5%. Material: blood. These receptors were obtained from a human donor with ulcerative colitis or Crohn's disease, or a healthy co-twin of an affected twin (not recorded which).

The gene calls are TRBV5-8 and TRBJ2-5; checking the TCRdb D call of TRBD1 is not possible without DNA. The CDR3 has 17 amino acids. Germline V lookup: CDR1 SGHTS, CDR2 YDEGEE. The CDR3 loop reads CASSFQPPRQIQETQYF.

CDR3 sequence: CASYGQPGPLYGYTF. The J gene is TRBJ1-2, the V gene TRBV5-1; no DNA is available, so the TRBD1 call from TCRdb remains unchecked. CDR1 SGHRS and CDR2 YFSETQ come from the germline V gene. This CDR3 spans 15 amino acids.

The chain links TRBV5-1 to TRBJ2-3; the TRBD1 assignment by TCRdb is unverifiable without DNA. The CDR3 runs to 17 residues. The germline V gene has CDR1 SGHRS and CDR2 YFSETQ. This CDR3 reads CASSLAPLTGTTDTQYF.

This chain links TRBV13 with TRBJ1-4; the D call of TRBD1 rests on TCRdb alone, since no DNA is present to check it. Germline CDR1 and CDR2: PRHDT and FYEKMQ (reference sequence). This CDR3 spans 17 amino acids. CDR3 amino acids: CASSLRTPRATNEKLFF.

V gene TRBV4-2 combines with J gene TRBJ1-1. The CDR3 has 14 amino acids. CDR1 and CDR2 from the germline V gene are LGHNA and YNFKEQ. The CDR3 here is CASSQDLKGYEAFF.

V usage is TRBV7-9 and J usage is TRBJ2-7; TCRdb outputs TRBD1, but without DNA this stays unchecked. The CDR3 totals 13 residues. Germline CDR1 SEHNR, CDR2 FQNEAQ (reference sequence). This CDR3 is CASSFGTTNEQYF.

V is TRBV5-1 and J is TRBJ1-1; TCRdb returns TRBD1, unconfirmable since there is no DNA. From germline, CDR1 is SGHRS and CDR2 YFSETQ. The CDR3 is 15 residues long. The chain's CDR3 is CASSGIAGEHTEAFF.